This T cell receptor beta chain was sequenced for a study of T cell repertoires in cytomegalovirus infection (dated by TCRdb to between 2019 and 2020). About the study as a whole: Because public TCR beta signatures pointed to carriage of CMV infection together with the matching HLA type, the HLA type of each donor mattered for the analysis.

Study-wide findings and limitations: In the ex vivo response, HLA-C-restricted CMV-specific TCR beta clonotypes were dominant, and in two of eight donors the single most frequent clonotype came from this HLA-C-restricted group. In both this cohort and an independent approximately 350-donor cohort, the cumulative frequency of public TCR beta family members distinguished carriers of CMV infection plus the relevant HLA type.

The sequencer listed for this sample is Illumina HiSeq 1500. TCRdb itself trimmed the public reads at Q25 with fastp, ran MiXCR and retained productive beta chains. Rows with one shared CDR3 protein collapse into an entry with the most common genes and DNA. In this sample the table shows a few hundred thousand distinct CDR3 sequences, 8% to 10% of which occur a single time. About 4.5% of the sample lies in the top ten. To note about this clonotype: Its antigen specificity is not known. A much larger clone lies one base from this, so it may be a read error.

The receptor comes from a human donor in good health (CMV status not recorded). Some clones in this sample may be carry-over from other donors' samples. Sequencing was done on a sample of PBMCs.

The CDR3 protein: CASSLVGGEGNNEQFF. The nucleotide sequence is TGTGCCAGCAGCTTGGTAGGCGGGGAGGGCAACAATGAGCAGTTCTTC. Recombination joined TRBV11-2 with TRBJ2-1, and 7 junctional nucleotides match TRBD2. Compared with germline, V lacks 3 bases and J lacks 5 bases; bases without a gene match: 10. Inclusive of the bounding cysteine and phenylalanine, the CDR3 is 16 residues long. The CDR3 DNA has 48 bases and is translated from base 1. According to the germline V gene, CDR1 reads SGHAT and CDR2 reads FQNNGV.